The rows below give T cell receptor beta chains drawn from one sample of a study of T cell responses to AZD1222 COVID-19 vaccine. The table came from immunoSEQ multiplex PCR; TCRdb's copy has only in-frame clones and leaves some out. Altogether 95,000 to 150,000 clones are present, 70% to 90% being singletons, with the ten largest covering about 7.8%. Sequencing used peripheral blood, obtained on day 0 of AZD1222 vaccination. The receptor set was obtained from an adult in good health. Each CDR3 is given with its conserved first and last residue. The D gene is left open where the match is weak. Clone sizes are given selectively: once, few, many, or a class where the clone is expanded.

j_call: TRBJ1-6
d_call: .
clone_size: .
v_call: TRBV27
cdr3_nt: TGTGCCAGCAGGACTTTAAGCAATTCACCCCTCCACTTT
cdr3_aa: CASRTLSNSPLHF

j_call: TRBJ2-7
d_call: .
clone_size: .
v_call: TRBV6-5
cdr3_nt: TGTGCCAGCATGAGTCAGTCCTACGAGCAGTACTTC
cdr3_aa: CASMSQSYEQYF

j_call: TRBJ1-6
d_call: .
clone_size: .
v_call: TRBV5-1
cdr3_nt: TGCGCCAGCAGCATCGACAGGTCCCCATATTCACCCCTCCACTTT
cdr3_aa: CASSIDRSPYSPLHF

j_call: TRBJ1-2
d_call: .
clone_size: .
v_call: TRBV2
cdr3_nt: TGTGCCAGCCCGGGGGGCAGGACCTATGGCTACACCTTC
cdr3_aa: CASPGGRTYGYTF

j_call: TRBJ1-2
d_call: .
clone_size: .
v_call: TRBV19
cdr3_nt: TGTGCCAGTAGTCCTCTAAGGGGCCCTATCTATGGCTACACCTTC
cdr3_aa: CASSPLRGPIYGYTF

j_call: TRBJ1-1
d_call: TRBD1
clone_size: .
v_call: TRBV19
cdr3_nt: TGTGCCAGTAGTATAGCGGACAGGACAAATGGGGCTTTCTTT
cdr3_aa: CASSIADRTNGAFF

j_call: TRBJ2-7
d_call: TRBD1
clone_size: .
v_call: TRBV4-3
cdr3_nt: TGCGCCAGCAGCCGAGGACAGGGGCGGTACGAGCAGTACTTC
cdr3_aa: CASSRGQGRYEQYF

j_call: TRBJ2-1
d_call: .
clone_size: .
v_call: TRBV7-9
cdr3_nt: TGTGCCAGCAGCCCCCTCTCAACCGGGACAACGGATGAGCAGTTCTTC
cdr3_aa: CASSPLSTGTTDEQFF

j_call: TRBJ1-5
d_call: TRBD1
clone_size: .
v_call: TRBV6-6
cdr3_nt: TGTGCCAGCAGTCACCCCAGTCGGGGGGGACAGTCTTTCTATAGCAATCAGCCCCAGCATTTT
cdr3_aa: CASSHPSRGGQSFYSNQPQHF

j_call: TRBJ1-1
d_call: .
clone_size: once
v_call: TRBV9
cdr3_nt: TGTGCCAGCAGCCCCCGGGAGGGGTGGTCGAACACTGAAGCTTTCTTT
cdr3_aa: CASSPREGWSNTEAFF